The 27 T cell receptor beta chains in this list originate from one sample, sequenced in a study of blood T cell repertoires in COVID-19. Generated by immunoSEQ multiplex PCR, the TCRdb table keeps only in-frame clones and is missing some. The repertoire holds approximately 85,000 clones, over 85% seen once, with approximately 2% in the top ten. Input material: peripheral blood. The receptor set was obtained from a middle-aged man with acute or convalescent COVID-19.

This clone was seen a few times. V and J are TRBV5-1 and TRBJ1-2; D is perhaps TRBD1 (5 bases). CDR3 length: 14 residues. Trimming took 0 bases from V and 7 from J, leaving 13 bases between them. Germline CDR1 and CDR2: SGHRS and YFSETQ. CDR3 bases: TGCGCCAGCAGCTTGGACGAACCAGGGTCTGGCTACACCTTC. This gives the protein CASSLDEPGSGYTF.

This clone was seen once. V is TRBV6-5 and J is TRBJ2-7; 7 bases are a match to TRBD1. The CDR3 runs 14 residues. The V segment lost 7 bases and the J segment 5 bases; nucleotides outside the gene matches: 11. The germline V gene has CDR1 MNHEY and CDR2 SVGAGI. As DNA, the CDR3 is TGTGCCAGCAACTTAGCGACAGGGTTCGACGAGCAGTACGTC. Translation: CASNLATGFDEQYV.

V is TRBV19 and J is TRBJ1-2; D might be TRBD1 (5 bases). Germline CDR1 LNHDA, CDR2 SQIVND (reference sequence). V lost 5 bases and J lost 2, with 15 bases in between. The CDR3 contains 15 residues. This CDR3 reads CASSRGLRGNYGYTF. CDR3 in DNA: TGTGCCAGTAGTCGGGGACTCCGAGGGAACTATGGCTACACCTTC.

This chain uses TRBV5-6 with TRBJ1-2; perhaps TRBD1 as D (6 bases). V was cut by 0 bases and J by 4 bases, with 16 bases left in between. The CDR3 runs to 16 residues. The germline CDR1 and CDR2 sequences are SGHDT and YYEEEE. The CDR3 is CASSLATRGISYGYTF. The CDR3 nucleotides are TGTGCCAGCAGCTTGGCGACCAGGGGAATCAGCTATGGCTACACCTTC.

The genes are TRBV11-2 and TRBJ2-1; D possibly corresponds to TRBD2 (6 bases). The V end was cut by 5 bases, the J end by 0 bases, with 11 bases between. CDR3 size: 15 residues. Looked up from germline, CDR1 is SGHAT and CDR2 is FQNNGV. CDR3 loop: CASSTDGGSYNEQFF. The CDR3 region has the DNA TGTGCCAGCAGCACCGACGGGGGCTCCTACAATGAGCAGTTCTTC.

CDR3 in amino acids: CASVGLAGGNEQFF. Here the CDR3 DNA reads TGCGCCAGCGTAGGACTAGCGGGAGGGAATGAGCAGTTCTTC. The chain joins TRBV5-1 to TRBJ2-1, with 15 positions matching TRBD2. V dropped 7 bases and J dropped 7; count of bases not matched to a gene: 3. The length of the CDR3 is 14 residues. CDR1 and CDR2 (germline): SGHRS, YFSETQ.

The CDR3 coding sequence is TGTGCCAGCAGCTCACCGGGGAGATCAAGCACAGATACGCAGTATTTT. It is translated as CASSSPGRSSTDTQYF. The rearrangement uses TRBV5-4 and TRBJ2-3; a possible D gene is TRBD2 (5 bases). CDR1 SGHNT and CDR2 YYREEE come from the germline V gene (reference sequence). The CDR3 has 16 amino acids. The germline V and J ends were trimmed by 3 bases and 0 bases, with 14 bases remaining between them. Looking up the rest from reference TRBV5-4 and TRBJ2-3 gives the full variable domain: ETGVTQSPTHLIKTRGQQVTLRCSSQSGHNTVSWYQQALGQGPQFIFQYYREEENGRGNFPPRFSGLQFPNYSSELNVNALELDDSALYLCASSSPGRSSTDTQYFGPGTRLTVL.

The V and J genes are TRBV9 and TRBJ1-1; no firm D call. The V and J ends lost 3 bases and 4 bases respectively, with 10 bases between them. The CDR3 length is 13 residues. Germline V CDR1 and CDR2: SGDLS, YYNGEE. The CDR3 DNA follows: TGTGCCAGCAGCGCCTCCTATAGCACTGAAGCTTTCTTT. Encoded protein: CASSASYSTEAFF. The full variable domain, its missing parts supplied by reference TRBV9 and TRBJ1-1, is DSGVTQTPKHLITATGQRVTLRCSPRSGDLSVYWYQQSLDQGLQFLIQYYNGEERAKGNILERFSAQQFPDLHSELNLSSLELGDSALYFCASSASYSTEAFFGQGTRLTVV.

The chain is built from TRBV3-1 (or the pseudogene TRBV3-2) and TRBJ2-3, with TRBD2 matching 8 bases. The CDR3 contains 16 residues. V trimming: 1 base; J trimming: 1 base; junction bases outside the gene matches: 4. Germline CDR1 is LGHDT and CDR2 is YNNKEL (reference sequence). The CDR3 spells CASSQAGAGGTDTQYF. The CDR3 region has the DNA TGTGCCAGCAGCCAAGCCGGAGCGGGGGGCACAGATACGCAGTATTTT.

The genes are TRBV23-1 and TRBJ2-7; D is perhaps TRBD2 (5 bases). TRBV23-1 is an ORF, and what it does is uncertain. This CDR3 is built from 15 residues. Trimming removed 4 bases at V and 1 base at J, with 14 bases between. The CDR3 loop reads CASSPRGGESYEQYV. DNA of the CDR3: TGCGCCAGCAGTCCACGGGGTGGAGAGTCCTACGAGCAGTACGTC.

The chain joins TRBV28 to TRBJ2-3; 9 bases fit TRBD2. Germline-derived CDR1 and CDR2 are MDHEN and SYDVKM. Germline trimming cut 5 bases from V and 2 bases from J; bases unmatched to any gene: 8. CDR3 length equals 16 residues. The CDR3 is CASSRNLAGDTDTQYF. In DNA form, the CDR3 reads TGTGCCAGCAGTCGTAATTTAGCGGGAGACACAGATACGCAGTATTTT.

The chain joins TRBV19 to TRBJ2-3; 9 positions agree with TRBD2. This CDR3 comprises 15 residues. Germline V gene data show CDR1 as LNHDA and CDR2 as SQIVND (reference sequence). V gave up 3 bases and J gave up 5 bases; unmatched junction bases: 6. The CDR3, as DNA: TGTGCCAGTAGTATTGGGACTAGCCGGGAAGATACGCAGTATTTT. It encodes CASSIGTSREDTQYF.

The chain recombines TRBV1 with TRBJ2-3; the table gives TRBD2 as D, unverified against the DNA. TRBV1 is marked as a pseudogene. The CDR3 covers 18 residues. CDR3 in amino acids: CTSSQDHTSGRPSDTQYF. In DNA form, the CDR3 reads TGCACCAGCAGCCAAGATCACACTAGCGGGAGGCCCTCCGATACGCAGTATTTT.

The CDR3 nucleotides read TGTGCCAGCAGTTTAAGACAGGGCAAAGAGACCCAGTACTTC. Amino acid sequence: CASSLRQGKETQYF. V and J are TRBV28 and TRBJ2-5, with 7 bases aligning to TRBD1. The trim removed 2 bases at V and 3 bases at J, leaving 3 bases unmatched. CDR3 length: 14 amino acids. The V gene's germline CDR1 is MDHEN and CDR2 SYDVKM.

V usage is TRBV5-1 and J usage is TRBJ1-3, with 7 bases identical to TRBD1. Germline loops: CDR1 SGHRS, CDR2 YFSETQ. V shed 0 bases, J shed 4 bases, and the junction held 7 bases outside the gene matches. The length of the CDR3 is 16 residues. CDR3 sequence (DNA): TGCGCCAGCAGCTTGGCCGGGACAGATGGCGGAAACACCATATATTTT. Translation gives CASSLAGTDGGNTIYF.

This clone has only one observation. The CDR3 nucleotides are TGCGCCAGCAGCTTGGCTATCACTGGTAGGGGGACCGGGGAGCTGTTTTTT. As protein: CASSLAITGRGTGELFF. The V call is TRBV5-1, the J call TRBJ2-2; D might be TRBD1 (6 bases). CDR3 length: 17 residues. Germline V gives CDR1 SGHRS, CDR2 YFSETQ. Trimming removed 0 bases at V and 5 bases at J, with 17 bases between.

The chain couples TRBV12-2 to TRBJ2-2; the table gives TRBD2 as D, unverified against the DNA. TRBV12-2 is given as a pseudogene. CDR3 length: 18 residues. CDR3 in amino acids: CASRHRLAGGEWTGELFF. CDR3 coding DNA: TGTGCAAGTCGCCATCGACTAGCGGGGGGCGAATGGACCGGGGAGCTGTTTTTT.

This chain uses TRBV2 with TRBJ1-2, with D maybe TRBD1 (6 bases). There are 14 residues in the CDR3. V was shortened by 2 bases and J by 4 bases, with 11 bases between the two germline ends. Germline V lookup: CDR1 SNHLY, CDR2 FYNNEI. The DNA for the CDR3 is TGTGCCAGCAGTGAATCCCGGGACATCTATGGCTACACCTTC. It encodes CASSESRDIYGYTF.

The chain employs TRBV15 and TRBJ2-5; 7 bases are a match to TRBD1. The CDR3 runs to 15 residues. The trim removed 1 base at V and 5 bases at J, leaving 7 bases unmatched. The V gene's germline CDR1 is LNHNV and CDR2 YYDKDF (reference sequence). For the CDR3, the DNA is TGTGCCACCAGCAGAGGCCAAGGGACAGACGAGACCCAGTACTTC. It is translated as CATSRGQGTDETQYF.

The CDR3 spells CASSPGYSNQPQHF. The CDR3, as DNA: TGCGCCAGCAGCCCGGGGTATAGCAATCAGCCCCAGCATTTT. The chain links TRBV4-1 to TRBJ1-5; D is unclear. The CDR3 spans 14 residues. Germline V CDR1 and CDR2: MGHRA, YSYEKL. Trimming removed 4 bases at V and 0 bases at J, with 7 bases between.

The chain uses TRBV25-1 and TRBJ1-1; the D is unclear. The CDR3 runs 13 residues. V dropped 7 bases and J dropped 5 bases, with 14 bases sitting between them. Germline V CDR1 and CDR2: MGHDK, SYGVNS. CDR3 residues: CASTYSPGTEAFF. CDR3 bases: TGTGCCAGCACCTATTCACCGGGAACTGAAGCTTTCTTT.

The chain combines TRBV12-3 or TRBV12-4 with TRBJ1-2, with D perhaps TRBD1 (6 bases). This CDR3 comprises 11 residues. The V gene lost 6 bases and the J gene lost 8 bases, with 10 bases spanning the gap. In DNA, the CDR3 is TGTGCCAGCAGAGGACAGTTCGGCTACACCTTC. Its translation: CASRGQFGYTF.

The J gene is TRBJ2-2, the V gene TRBV5-5; D possibly corresponds to TRBD2 (6 bases). The CDR3 totals 17 residues. Germline V gene sequence: CDR1 SGHKS, CDR2 YYEKEE (reference sequence). V was cut by 5 bases and J by 4 bases, with 21 bases left in between. The CDR3 spells CASSPALAGSGTGELFF. In nucleotides, the CDR3 is TGTGCCAGCAGTCCCGCACTAGCCGGGTCGGGCACCGGGGAGCTGTTTTTT.

The chain recombines TRBV4-2 with TRBJ1-4; D ambiguous. V was clipped by 2 bases and J by 5 bases, with 6 bases between them. Germline V gene lookup returns CDR1 LGHNA and CDR2 YNFKEQ. The CDR3 has 13 amino acids. CDR3 in amino acids: CASSQPGNEKLFF. For the CDR3, the DNA is TGTGCCAGCAGCCAACCAGGAAATGAAAAACTGTTTTTT.

This clone was seen more than once but under ten times. The gene calls are TRBV30 and TRBJ1-1, with TRBD1 matching 8 bases. The CDR3 runs to 14 residues. V shed 4 bases, J shed 4 bases, and the junction held 8 bases outside the gene matches. CDR1 is GTSNPN and CDR2 is SVGIG in the germline V gene (reference sequence). Written as DNA, the CDR3 is TGTGCCTGGAAAGACCAGGGGGCAAGCACTGAAGCTTTCTTT. Translation: CAWKDQGASTEAFF.

The gene calls are TRBV5-1 and TRBJ1-4, with no clear D. The CDR3 length is 16 residues. Germline-derived CDR1 and CDR2 are SGHRS and YFSETQ. The V end was cut by 0 bases, the J end by 3 bases, with 12 bases between. The CDR3 loop reads CASSLAVSGPNEKLFF. The CDR3 DNA is TGCGCCAGCAGCTTGGCCGTGTCAGGTCCTAATGAAAAACTGTTTTTT.

The chain couples TRBV21-1 to TRBJ2-5; the table's D call, TRBD2, has no DNA check behind it. TRBV21-1 is listed as a pseudogene. This CDR3 is built from 19 residues. Here the CDR3 reads CASSKGAGSGLADQETQYF. The CDR3, as DNA: TGTGCCAGCAGCAAAGGGGCCGGTTCGGGACTAGCGGACCAAGAGACCCAGTACTTC.